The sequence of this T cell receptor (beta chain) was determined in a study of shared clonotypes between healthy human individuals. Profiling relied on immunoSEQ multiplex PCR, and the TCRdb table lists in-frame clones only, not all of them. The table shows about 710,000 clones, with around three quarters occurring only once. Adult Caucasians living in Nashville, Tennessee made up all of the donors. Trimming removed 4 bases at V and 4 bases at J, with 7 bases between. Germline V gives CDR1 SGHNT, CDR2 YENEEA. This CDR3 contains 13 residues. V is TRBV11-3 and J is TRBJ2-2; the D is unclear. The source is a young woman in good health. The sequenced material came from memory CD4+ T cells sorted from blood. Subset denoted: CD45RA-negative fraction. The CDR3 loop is CASSSLITGELFF. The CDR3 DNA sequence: TGTGCCAGCAGCTCTTTAATCACCGGGGAGCTGTTTTTT.